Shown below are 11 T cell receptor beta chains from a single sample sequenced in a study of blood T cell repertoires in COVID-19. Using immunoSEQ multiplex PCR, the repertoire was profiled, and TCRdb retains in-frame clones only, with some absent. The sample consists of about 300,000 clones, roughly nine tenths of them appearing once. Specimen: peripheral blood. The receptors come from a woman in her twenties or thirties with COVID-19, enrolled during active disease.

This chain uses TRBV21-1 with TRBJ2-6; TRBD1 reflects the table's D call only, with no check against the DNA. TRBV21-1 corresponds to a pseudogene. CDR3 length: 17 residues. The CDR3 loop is CASSKRAGSSGANVLTF. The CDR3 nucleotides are TGTGCCAGCAGCAAACGTGCAGGCTCCTCTGGGGCCAACGTCCTGACTTTC.

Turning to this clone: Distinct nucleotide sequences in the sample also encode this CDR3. The CDR3 region is CATSRDLGGNEKLFF. The DNA for the CDR3 is TGTGCCACCAGCAGAGATTTAGGGGGAAATGAAAAACTGTTTTTT. The chain uses TRBV15 and TRBJ1-4, with D tentatively TRBD1 (6 bases). V was cut by 0 bases and J by 5 bases, with 10 bases left in between. Germline V gene lookup returns CDR1 LNHNV and CDR2 YYDKDF (reference sequence). The CDR3 is 15 amino acids.

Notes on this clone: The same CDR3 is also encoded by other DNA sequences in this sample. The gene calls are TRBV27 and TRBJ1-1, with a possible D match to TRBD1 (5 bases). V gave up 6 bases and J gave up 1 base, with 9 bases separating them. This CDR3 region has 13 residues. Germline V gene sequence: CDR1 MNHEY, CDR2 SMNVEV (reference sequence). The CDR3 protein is CASSWGGNTEAFF. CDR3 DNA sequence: TGTGCCAGCAGCTGGGGGGGGAACACTGAAGCTTTCTTT.

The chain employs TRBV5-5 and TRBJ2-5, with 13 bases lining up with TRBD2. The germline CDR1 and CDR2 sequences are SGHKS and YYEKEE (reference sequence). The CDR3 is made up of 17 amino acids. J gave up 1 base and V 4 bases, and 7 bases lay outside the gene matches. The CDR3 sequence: CASSPWGLAGSQETQYF. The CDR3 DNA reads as TGTGCCAGCAGCCCATGGGGACTAGCGGGGTCCCAAGAGACCCAGTACTTC.

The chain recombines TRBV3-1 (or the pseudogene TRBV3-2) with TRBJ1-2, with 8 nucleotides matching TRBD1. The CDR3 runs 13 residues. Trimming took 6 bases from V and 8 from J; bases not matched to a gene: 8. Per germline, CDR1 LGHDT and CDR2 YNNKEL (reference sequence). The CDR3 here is CASSPPRTGGYTF. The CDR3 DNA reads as TGTGCCAGCAGTCCACCACGGACAGGGGGCTACACCTTC.

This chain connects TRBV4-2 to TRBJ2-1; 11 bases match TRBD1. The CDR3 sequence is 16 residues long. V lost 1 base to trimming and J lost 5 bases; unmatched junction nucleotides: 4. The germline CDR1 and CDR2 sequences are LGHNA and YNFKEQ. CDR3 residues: CASSQVGQGVNNEQFF. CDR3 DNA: TGTGCCAGCAGCCAAGTGGGACAGGGGGTGAACAATGAGCAGTTCTTC.

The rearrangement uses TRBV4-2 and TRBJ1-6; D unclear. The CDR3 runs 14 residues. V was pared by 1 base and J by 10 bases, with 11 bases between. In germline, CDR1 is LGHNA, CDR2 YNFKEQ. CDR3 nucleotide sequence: TGTGCCAGCAGCCAAGGGCTGGTGCGGTCACCCCTCCACTTT. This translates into CASSQGLVRSPLHF.

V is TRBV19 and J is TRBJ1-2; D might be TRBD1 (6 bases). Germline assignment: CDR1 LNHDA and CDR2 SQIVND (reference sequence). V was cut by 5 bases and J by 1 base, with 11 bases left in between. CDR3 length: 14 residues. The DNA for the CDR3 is TGTGCCAGTAGTTCGACAGGAGATAACTATGGCTACACCTTC. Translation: CASSSTGDNYGYTF. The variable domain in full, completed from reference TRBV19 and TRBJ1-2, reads DGGITQSPKYLFRKEGQNVTLSCEQNLNHDAMYWYRQDPGQGLRLIYYSQIVNDFQKGDIAEGYSVSREKKESFPLTVTSAQKNPTAFYLCASSSTGDNYGYTFGSGTRLTVV.

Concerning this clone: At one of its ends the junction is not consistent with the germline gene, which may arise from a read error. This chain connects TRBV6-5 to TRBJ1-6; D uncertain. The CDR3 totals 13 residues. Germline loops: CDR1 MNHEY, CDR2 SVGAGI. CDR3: CASSDGINSPFHF. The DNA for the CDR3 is TGTGCCAGCAGCGACGGGATAAATTCACCCTTCCACTTT.

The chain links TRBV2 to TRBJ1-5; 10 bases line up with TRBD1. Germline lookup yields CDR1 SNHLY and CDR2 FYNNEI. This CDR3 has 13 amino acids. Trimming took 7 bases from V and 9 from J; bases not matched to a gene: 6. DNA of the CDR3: TGTGCCAGCATCGGACAGGGGGGGAGGCCCCAGCATTTT. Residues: CASIGQGGRPQHF.

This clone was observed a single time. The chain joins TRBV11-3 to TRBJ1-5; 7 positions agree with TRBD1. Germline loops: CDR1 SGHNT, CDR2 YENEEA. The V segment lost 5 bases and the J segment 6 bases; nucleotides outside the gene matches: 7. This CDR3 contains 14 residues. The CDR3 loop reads CASSRQGEGQPQHF. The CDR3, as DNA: TGTGCCAGCAGCCGACAGGGAGAGGGTCAGCCCCAGCATTTT.